This TCR beta chain was observed in a study of T-cell reconstitution after alpha-beta-depleted transplantation in children. As regards this clonotype: Its matching antigen is unknown.

Findings and limits, study-wide: T cells produced anew were the main source of T-cell counts and diversity one year after transplant. The study reportedly traced alpha-beta T cells about two months after transplant to several hundred expanded graft clones.

There are 15 residues in the CDR3. V lost 8 bases and J 1 base, leaving 17 bases between the germline ends. The germline CDR1 and CDR2 sequences are SGHVS and FNYEAQ. A TCRbeta library incorporating unique molecular identifiers was prepared. Each CDR3 protein gets one entry after TCRdb re-called the PCR reads with MiXCR. This table holds 440,000 or so distinct CDR3 sequences, around 46% found once. The TCR was taken from a girl aged 2-15 years with aplastic anemia, due to receive a stem cell transplant. The sample in question was PBMCs, obtained before TCRalphabeta/CD19-depleted stem cell transplant. The chain recombines TRBV7-6 with TRBJ1-1; D is undetermined. CDR3: CASAPSVSPNTEAFF. CDR3 bases: TGTGCCAGCGCCCCTAGTGTATCCCCGAACACTGAAGCTTTCTTT.